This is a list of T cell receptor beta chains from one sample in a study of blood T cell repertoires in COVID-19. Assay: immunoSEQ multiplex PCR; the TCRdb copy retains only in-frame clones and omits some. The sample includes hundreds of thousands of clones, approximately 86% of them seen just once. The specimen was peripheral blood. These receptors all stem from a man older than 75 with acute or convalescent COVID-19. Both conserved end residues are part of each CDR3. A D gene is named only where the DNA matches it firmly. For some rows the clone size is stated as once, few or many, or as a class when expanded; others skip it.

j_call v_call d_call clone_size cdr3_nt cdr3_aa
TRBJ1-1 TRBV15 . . TGTGCCACCAGCAGAGCAGGGTGGGGGGACACTGAAGCTTTCTTT CATSRAGWGDTEAFF
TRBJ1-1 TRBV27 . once TGTGCCAGCAGTCGGGAGGGGAACACTGAAGCTTTCTTT CASSREGNTEAFF
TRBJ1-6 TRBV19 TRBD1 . TGTGCCAGTATGGGACAGGGGTTTCCACCCCTCCACTTT CASMGQGFPPLHF
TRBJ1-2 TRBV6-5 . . TGTGCCAGCAGAGGTCCAGGTTTTAACTATGGCTACACCTTC CASRGPGFNYGYTF
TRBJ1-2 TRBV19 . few TGTGCCAGTAGTATGCTCAGGGATGGCTACACCTTC CASSMLRDGYTF
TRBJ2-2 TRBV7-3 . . TGTGCCAGCAGCCGATGGACAGATAACACCGGGGAGCTGTTTTTT CASSRWTDNTGELFF
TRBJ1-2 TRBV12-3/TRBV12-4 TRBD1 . TGTGCCAGCAGTTCCCAGGGGGACTATGGCTACACCTTC CASSSQGDYGYTF
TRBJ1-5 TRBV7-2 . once TGTGCCAGCAGCGCGAACAGGGATCAGCCCCAGCATTTT CASSANRDQPQHF
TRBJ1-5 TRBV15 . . TGTGCCACCAGCAGAGACGCGGCGACGGGTCAGCCCCAGCATTTT CATSRDAATGQPQHF
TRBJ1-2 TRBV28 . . TGTGCCAGCAGTCCGGGCGGGGTAATCTATGGCTACACCTTC CASSPGGVIYGYTF
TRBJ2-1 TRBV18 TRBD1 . TGTGCCAGCTCACCACGGGACAGAGGGTTTGGAGAGCAGTTCTTC CASSPRDRGFGEQFF
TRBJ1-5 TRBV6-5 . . TGTGCCAGCAGTTACTCGGCCGGGGTTCAGCCCCAGCATTTT CASSYSAGVQPQHF
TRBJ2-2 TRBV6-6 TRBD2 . TGTGCCAGCAACCTTAGCGGGGGGCCCAACACCGGGGAGCTGTTTTTT CASNLSGGPNTGELFF
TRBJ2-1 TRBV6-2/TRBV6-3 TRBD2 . TGTGCCAGCAGTTACTTAGCGGGAGGTTCCAATGAGCAGTTCTTC CASSYLAGGSNEQFF
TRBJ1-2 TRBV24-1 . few TGTGCCACCAGTGATTTGTCCCGTAGACACCTCTATGGCTACACCTTC CATSDLSRRHLYGYTF
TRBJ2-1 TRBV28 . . TGTGCCAGCAGTTCAACTAAAGGAGGTCCTTCCAATGAGCAGTTCTTC CASSSTKGGPSNEQFF
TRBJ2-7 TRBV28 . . TGTGCCAGCAGTGCCCCGCGGGCAGGTGAATACGAGCAGTACTTC CASSAPRAGEYEQYF
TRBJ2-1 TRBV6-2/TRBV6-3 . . TGTGCCAGCAGTTACTTAAACCGGGACACGGGGTTCTTC CASSYLNRDTGFF
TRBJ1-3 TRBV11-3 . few TGTGCCAGCAGCTTAGCCTCCGGGGAGGGGGGCTCTGGAAACACCATATATTTT CASSLASGEGGSGNTIYF
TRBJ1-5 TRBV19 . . TGTGCCAGTAGTATAGCGAAAAGAGACAATCAGCCCCAGCATTTT CASSIAKRDNQPQHF
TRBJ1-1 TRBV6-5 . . TGTGCCAGCAGACACTCGTCGGGCACTGAAGCTTTCTTT CASRHSSGTEAFF
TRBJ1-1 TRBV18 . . TGTGCCAGCTCACCAGATCAAGGGAGCACTGAAGCTTTCTTT CASSPDQGSTEAFF
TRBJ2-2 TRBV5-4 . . TGTGCCAGCAGCTTGGACGTTTACACGAACACCGGGGAGCTGTTTTTT CASSLDVYTNTGELFF
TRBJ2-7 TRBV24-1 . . TGTGCCACCAGTGTCCTTAGAGTTCCCTACGAGCAGTACTTC CATSVLRVPYEQYF
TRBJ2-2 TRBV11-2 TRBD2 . TGTGCCAGCAGCCGAACTAGCGTCACCGGGGAGCTGTTTTTT CASSRTSVTGELFF
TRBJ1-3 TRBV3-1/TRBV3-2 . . TGTGCCAGCAGCCAAGGTGGGGGCACCACCATATATTTT CASSQGGGTTIYF
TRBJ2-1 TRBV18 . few TGTGCCAGCTCAGCCGTGGGGGCCTCCTACAATGAGCAGTTCTTC CASSAVGASYNEQFF
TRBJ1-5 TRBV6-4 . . TGTGCCACCCCCACCTCTGTGGCTAGCGGTCCCCAGCATTTT CATPTSVASGPQHF
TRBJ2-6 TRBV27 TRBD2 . TGTGCCAGCAGTAAACTAGCGGGAGTCTCTGGGGCCAACGTCCTGACTTTC CASSKLAGVSGANVLTF
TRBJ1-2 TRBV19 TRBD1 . TGTGCCAGTAGCCGCTTCCGGGACAGAGTTAACTATGGCTACACCTTC CASSRFRDRVNYGYTF
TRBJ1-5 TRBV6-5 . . TGTGCCAGCAGTTACCGACAGTCTCAGCCCCAGCATTTT CASSYRQSQPQHF
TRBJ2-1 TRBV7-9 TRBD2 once TGTGCCAGCAGCTTCCTTGCGGGAGCCTCCTACAATGAGCAGTTCTTC CASSFLAGASYNEQFF
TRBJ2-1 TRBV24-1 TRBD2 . TGTGCCACCAGTGATGCCTCTAGCGGGGGGAACTACAATGAGCAGTTCTTC CATSDASSGGNYNEQFF
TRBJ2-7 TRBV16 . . TGTGCCAGCAGCCGTACAGGGAAGAGCTCCTACGAGCAGTACTTC CASSRTGKSSYEQYF
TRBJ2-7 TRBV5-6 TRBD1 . TGTGCCAGCAGCCGAATGGGTTCTTATGGACAGGGGCGCGACGAGCAGTACTTC CASSRMGSYGQGRDEQYF
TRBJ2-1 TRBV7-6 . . TGTGCCAGCAGCCGGCAGGGGATTTCGAGCTCCTACAATGAGCAGTTCTTC CASSRQGISSSYNEQFF
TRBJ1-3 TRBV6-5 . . TGTGCCAGCAGTTACGATACAGCCTCTGGAAACACCATATATTTT CASSYDTASGNTIYF
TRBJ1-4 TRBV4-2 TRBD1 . TGTGCCAGCAGCCATAAAAGGACAGGGGGTGCAACTAATGAAAAACTGTTTTTT CASSHKRTGGATNEKLFF
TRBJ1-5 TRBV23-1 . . TGCGCCAGCAGTCAATCGAACAGGGAAGTCCAGCCCCAGCATTTT CASSQSNREVQPQHF
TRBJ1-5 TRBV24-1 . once TGTGCCACCATGTCGAGGAGGGACAATCAGCCCCAGCATTTT CATMSRRDNQPQHF
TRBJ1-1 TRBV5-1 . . TGCGCCAGCAGCTTGGTGGGAGGGGGGACTGAAGCTTTCTTT CASSLVGGGTEAFF
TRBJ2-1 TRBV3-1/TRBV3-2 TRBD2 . TGTGCCAGCAGCCAGGAGACTAGCGGGGCTTACAATGAGCAGTTCTTC CASSQETSGAYNEQFF
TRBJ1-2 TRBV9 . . TGTGCCAGCAGCGCTGGGGGGGCCAACTATGGCTACACCTTC CASSAGGANYGYTF